The 9 T cell receptor beta chains below all came from one sample that was sequenced in a study of blood T cell repertoires in COVID-19. The protocol was immunoSEQ multiplex PCR, while the TCRdb copy is restricted to in-frame clones and leaves out a portion. The sample includes some 60,000 clones, 75% to 90% of them seen just once. Sequencing was done on a sample of peripheral blood. These receptor sequences come from a human donor in a cohort sampled during active COVID-19.

The chain carries TRBV15 and TRBJ2-7; 9 bases agree with TRBD1. Germline V gene lookup returns CDR1 LNHNV and CDR2 YYDKDF (reference sequence). The junction had 8 bases not matched to a gene; V was cut back by 3 bases and J by 5 bases. CDR3 size: 15 residues. CDR3 region: CATSRGDRDSNEQYF. The CDR3 DNA reads TGTGCCACCAGCAGGGGGGACAGGGATAGCAACGAGCAGTACTTC.

The genes are TRBV6-6 and TRBJ2-7, with D possibly matching TRBD2 (5 bases). The CDR3 totals 13 residues. Between the trimmed V and J ends, which lost 5 bases and 7 bases, there was a span of 15 bases. CDR1 is MNHNY, CDR2 SVGAGI, per germline (reference sequence). In DNA form, the CDR3 reads TGTGCCAGCAGTCGGCTTGAGGGTTGGGAGCAGTACGTC. Encoded protein: CASSRLEGWEQYV.

The V and J genes are TRBV6-5 and TRBJ2-3; 11 nucleotides align to TRBD2. The CDR3 sequence is 15 residues long. With V trimmed by 5 bases and J by 5 bases, 6 bases remained unmatched. Germline assignment: CDR1 MNHEY and CDR2 SVGAGI. CDR3 loop: CASSRLAGGEDTQYF. The CDR3 nucleotides are TGTGCCAGCAGTAGGCTAGCGGGGGGAGAAGATACGCAGTATTTT.

The chain has TRBV7-2 and TRBJ2-5, with TRBD2 identical over 8 bases. J was trimmed by 7 bases and V by 0 bases; bases with no gene match: 4. CDR3 length equals 14 residues. CDR1 and CDR2 (germline): SGHTA, FQGNSA. Written as DNA, the CDR3 is TGTGCCAGCAGCTTAGCCCGGGGGGGCGGGACCCAGTACTTC. Its protein is CASSLARGGGTQYF.

In its sample, this clone was seen a few times. The chain carries TRBV2 and TRBJ1-5; TRBD1 agrees at 10 bases. This CDR3 contains 15 residues. Germline CDR1 is SNHLY and CDR2 is FYNNEI. The ends lost 5 bases at V and 3 bases at J; junction bases unmatched: 4. This chain's CDR3 is CASSPGQGYNQPQHF. The CDR3 DNA reads TGTGCCAGCAGTCCGGGACAGGGGTACAATCAGCCCCAGCATTTT.

J is TRBJ2-7 and V is TRBV2, with D perhaps TRBD1 (6 bases). The CDR3 loop spans 14 amino acids. The V end lost 6 bases, the J end lost 6 bases, and 18 bases lay between the germline ends. CDR1 SNHLY and CDR2 FYNNEI come from the germline V gene. CDR3 sequence: CASRGTGTSGEQYF. For the CDR3, the DNA is TGTGCCAGCAGGGGCACAGGGACCTCCGGCGAGCAGTACTTC.

The V call is TRBV5-4, the J call TRBJ2-2; D is unclear. The CDR3 spans 13 residues. With 2 bases removed from V and 1 base from J, the gap between germline ends came to 3 bases. The germline V gene has CDR1 SGHNT and CDR2 YYREEE (reference sequence). For the CDR3, the DNA is TGTGCCAGCAGCTTTCAGAACACCGGGGAGCTGTTTTTT. Protein product: CASSFQNTGELFF.

The count of this clone is one. The V and J genes are TRBV6-2 or TRBV6-3 and TRBJ2-7; maybe TRBD2 (5 bases). V shed 2 bases and J shed 0 bases, with 17 bases lying between them. Germline-derived CDR1 and CDR2 are MNHEY and SVGEGT. This CDR3 is built from 17 residues. The CDR3 spells CASSYTTSSRVSYEQYV. The CDR3, as DNA: TGTGCCAGCAGTTACACGACCTCTTCGAGGGTCTCCTACGAGCAGTACGTC.

The V gene is TRBV12-3 or TRBV12-4, the J gene TRBJ1-3; possible D gene TRBD1, 5 bases. V was cut by 5 bases and J by 4 bases, with 9 bases left in between. This CDR3 is 13 amino acids long. This CDR3 reads CASSRQFGNTIYF. CDR3 coding DNA: TGTGCCAGCAGTAGACAGTTCGGAAACACCATATATTTT.